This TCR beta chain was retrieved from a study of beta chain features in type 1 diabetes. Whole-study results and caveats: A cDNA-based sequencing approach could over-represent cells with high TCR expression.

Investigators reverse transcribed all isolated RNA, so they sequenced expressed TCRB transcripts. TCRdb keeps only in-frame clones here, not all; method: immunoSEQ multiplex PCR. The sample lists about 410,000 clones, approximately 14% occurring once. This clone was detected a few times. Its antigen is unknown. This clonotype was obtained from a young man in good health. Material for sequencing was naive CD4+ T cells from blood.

The chain's CDR3 is CAVRRGTGGPDTQYF. The DNA of the CDR3 is TGTGCCGTCAGGAGAGGGACGGGCGGGCCAGATACGCAGTATTTT. The rearrangement links TRBV2 to TRBJ2-3; either TRBD1 or TRBD2 may supply D (5 bases each). CDR1 and CDR2 from the germline V gene are SNHLY and FYNNEI. Trimming left V 11 bases short and J 4 bases short, with 22 bases between. The CDR3 contains 15 residues. Supplemented by reference TRBV2 and TRBJ2-3, the full variable domain reads EPEVTQTPSHQVTQMGQEVILRCVPISNHLYFYWYRQILGQKVEFLVSFYNNEISEKSEIFDDQFSVERPDGSNFTLKIRSTKLEDSAMYFCAVRRGTGGPDTQYFGPGTRLTVL.